The source of this T cell receptor (beta chain) is a study of beta chain features in type 1 diabetes. Study-level points and caveats: Shortening of TCRB CDR3s, moderate but significant, appeared in all four CD4+ subsets of Type 1 diabetes patients.

Expressed TCRB transcripts got sequenced, as all isolated RNA was reverse transcribed. Produced via immunoSEQ multiplex PCR; TCRdb's table is partial and in-frame only. The sample holds 160,000 or so clones; 8% to 8.5% are singletons and the top ten take more than 0.5%. Naive, central memory, regulatory and stem cell-like memory cells within the CD4+ compartment were sorted using CD45RO/CCR7/CD25/CD127/CD95/CD27. Post-sort purity exceeded 98% for all sorted populations. This CDR3 contains 16 residues. Germline-derived CDR1 and CDR2 are SGHDT and YYEEEE. The V end was cut by 0 bases, the J end by 6 bases, with 16 bases between. This clone was seen a handful of times. The antigen is unknown.

The chain carries TRBV5-6 and TRBJ2-1; weak D call: TRBD2 (6 bases). The sequenced material came from central memory CD4+ T cells from blood. The TCR was taken from a woman under 30 with type 1 diabetes. The CDR3 bases are TGTGCCAGCAGCTTGGGGGCCGGGACTCTTTCCAATGAGCAGTTCTTC. Amino acids: CASSLGAGTLSNEQFF.